A selection of T cell receptor beta chains follows, all from one sample in a study of blood T cell repertoires in COVID-19. TCRdb keeps only in-frame clones here, not all; method: immunoSEQ multiplex PCR. The sample contains 250,000 to 350,000 clones, 70% to 90% of which appear only once. The sequencing input was peripheral blood. The source of these receptors is a woman aged 55-69 years with acute or convalescent COVID-19. Both conserved end residues are part of each CDR3. Fields, in order: D gene, V gene, J gene, clone size, CDR3 DNA, CDR3 protein. The D gene is left open where the match is weak. Size is omitted from some rows. Given values are once, few, many or a class for expanded clones.

TRBD2	TRBV6-2/TRBV6-3	TRBJ2-1	.	TGTGCCAGCAGTTACGGACTAGCGGGGGGAACCTACAATGAGCAGTTCTTC	CASSYGLAGGTYNEQFF
TRBD2	TRBV2	TRBJ2-7	.	TGTGCCAGCAGTGAAAAGCGGGGGGGCCCGGCTTCCTACGAGCAGTACTTC	CASSEKRGGPASYEQYF
TRBD1	TRBV6-5	TRBJ2-7	once	TGTGCCAGCAGCAAACAGGGGCGGAACTACGAGCAGTACTTC	CASSKQGRNYEQYF
.	TRBV19	TRBJ1-5	.	TGTGCCAGTAGTATTTCCAGGGCCATCAATCAGCCCCAGCATTTT	CASSISRAINQPQHF
.	TRBV6-6	TRBJ1-1	.	TGTGCCAGCAGCCCCAGGGGGAACACTGAAGCTTTCTTT	CASSPRGNTEAFF
.	TRBV3-1/TRBV3-2	TRBJ2-1	.	TGTGCCAGCAGCCAAGACGGACTCACCTACAATGAGCAGTTCTTC	CASSQDGLTYNEQFF
TRBD2	TRBV6-2/TRBV6-3	TRBJ2-1	.	TGTGCCAGCAGTACTACCTTCGGGAGGGAGGACAATGAGCAGTTCTTC	CASSTTFGREDNEQFF
TRBD1	TRBV28	TRBJ1-2	.	TGTGCCAGCAGTTTACTGGACAGGGCATACGGCTACACCTTC	CASSLLDRAYGYTF
TRBD2	TRBV7-2	TRBJ2-5	.	TGTGCCAGCAGCTCCCGCGGTAGCGGGGGGCGAGGAGAGACCCAGTACTTC	CASSSRGSGGRGETQYF
TRBD1	TRBV10-3	TRBJ2-7	.	TGTGCCATCAGTGGGGGACAGCGAGGGGACGAGCAGTACTTC	CAISGGQRGDEQYF
.	TRBV6-5	TRBJ2-7	.	TGTGCCAGCAGTTACCCCGGGACACAAGCCTACGAGCAGTACTTC	CASSYPGTQAYEQYF
.	TRBV5-1	TRBJ1-2	once	TGCGCCAGCAGCCTCGAATCGGGGTATGGCTACACCTTC	CASSLESGYGYTF
TRBD2	TRBV27	TRBJ2-7	.	TGTGCCAGCAGGACTAGCGGCTACGAGCAGTACTTC	CASRTSGYEQYF
.	TRBV6-2/TRBV6-3	TRBJ2-7	once	TGTGCCAGCAGTACGATGGCTGGCGGGCACTCCTACGAGCAGTACTTC	CASSTMAGGHSYEQYF
TRBD1	TRBV2	TRBJ1-2	.	TGTGCCAGCAGAGCCGCTGGACAGGCCCTTAACTATGGCTACACCTTC	CASRAAGQALNYGYTF
.	TRBV28	TRBJ2-1	.	TGTGCCAGCAGCCCCCAGGTGGGCGGGGGCTTTAATGAGCAGTTCTTC	CASSPQVGGGFNEQFF
TRBD1	TRBV7-2	TRBJ1-1	.	TGTGCCAGCAGCCCTCTATGGAAGACAGGGAAGAACACTGAAGCTTTCTTT	CASSPLWKTGKNTEAFF
TRBD1	TRBV28	TRBJ1-2	.	TGTGCCAGCAGTAAATGGACAGGGCCAGGCTACACCTTC	CASSKWTGPGYTF
TRBD1	TRBV9	TRBJ2-7	.	TGTGCCAGCAGCGTAGCCCAGGGGGCCTACGAGCAGTACTTC	CASSVAQGAYEQYF
.	TRBV2	TRBJ1-2	few	TGTGCCAGCAGTGAAAGGGTACTAGCTAACTATGGCTACACCTTC	CASSERVLANYGYTF
TRBD1	TRBV6-5	TRBJ1-5	.	TGTGCCAGCAGTACAGGGGGCGCGAGTCAGCCCCAGCATTTT	CASSTGGASQPQHF
TRBD1	TRBV25-1	TRBJ1-2	once	TGTGCCAGCAGTGAACGACAGGGGGCTGCAGGTGGCTACACCTTC	CASSERQGAAGGYTF
TRBD1	TRBV2	TRBJ2-7	.	TGTGCCAGCAGCCCGGGACAGAAAACCTACGAGCAGTACTTC	CASSPGQKTYEQYF
TRBD2	TRBV5-4	TRBJ2-2	.	TGTGCCAGTCGGACTAGCGGGGGGGCCGACACCGGGGAGCTGTTTTTT	CASRTSGGADTGELFF
TRBD2	TRBV6-5	TRBJ2-3	.	TGTGCCAGCAGTTACTCTGGACTAGCGGGCGGAGATACGCAGTATTTT	CASSYSGLAGGDTQYF
.	TRBV2	TRBJ2-2	.	TGTGCCAGCAGTGTCCAGGGCGTCGGGGAGCTGTTTTTT	CASSVQGVGELFF
.	TRBV7-9	TRBJ1-6	.	TGTGCCAGCACCGGACGACAGGAGTATTCACCCCTCCACTTT	CASTGRQEYSPLHF
.	TRBV7-9	TRBJ2-7	.	TGTGCCAGCAGCTCGGACAGAGGGAAACCAGCCTCCATTTACGAGCAGTACTTC	CASSSDRGKPASIYEQYF
TRBD2	TRBV5-4	TRBJ2-7	.	TGTGCCAGCAGCTTGGGACTAGCGGGTTCCTACGAGCAGTACTTC	CASSLGLAGSYEQYF
.	TRBV5-1	TRBJ2-3	.	TGCGCCAGCAGCTTAGGGCTAGGAGGAGATACGCAGTATTTT	CASSLGLGGDTQYF
.	TRBV7-2	TRBJ2-1	.	TGTGCCAGCAGCTTCGGGCGGGGTCACTACAATGAGCAGTTCTTC	CASSFGRGHYNEQFF
.	TRBV6-6	TRBJ2-7	.	TGTGCCAGCAGTTACTCTCTACCTCACCCCTCCTACGAGCAGTACTTC	CASSYSLPHPSYEQYF
.	TRBV27	TRBJ1-6	.	TGTGCCAGCAGTTTTAAAGGGGACACTTCACCCCTCCACTTT	CASSFKGDTSPLHF
TRBD2	TRBV7-8	TRBJ2-1	.	TGTGCCAGCAGCTTACGACTAGCGGGGGAATACAATGAGCAGTTCTTC	CASSLRLAGEYNEQFF
TRBD1	TRBV7-2	TRBJ2-1	.	TGTGCCAGCAGCTCCACAGGGGTGTTATCGAATGAGCAGTTCTTC	CASSSTGVLSNEQFF
.	TRBV7-9	TRBJ2-7	.	TGTGCCAGCAGTTCTCAAGGTGCCTGGGGGGCCTACGAGCAGTACTTC	CASSSQGAWGAYEQYF
.	TRBV4-2	TRBJ1-1	.	TGTGCCAGCAGCCCGATTCGAGGTCAGGGAATCACTGAAGCTTTCTTT	CASSPIRGQGITEAFF
.	TRBV28	TRBJ1-5	.	TGTGCCAGCAGTTTCCCCGGACGGGGGTATAGCAATCAGCCCCAGCATTTT	CASSFPGRGYSNQPQHF
.	TRBV7-2	TRBJ1-4	.	TGTGCCAGCAGCTCAGCCCAGGGGACTGAAAAACTGTTTTTT	CASSSAQGTEKLFF
.	TRBV4-1	TRBJ1-3	.	TGCGCCAGCAGCCAAGTTCCTATCTCTGGAAACACCATATATTTT	CASSQVPISGNTIYF
.	TRBV5-6	TRBJ1-4	.	TGTGCCAGCAGTCAACCGACAGATTCTGCAACTAATGAAAAACTGTTTTTT	CASSQPTDSATNEKLFF
TRBD2	TRBV15	TRBJ2-2	.	TGTGCCACCAGCACCCGGACTAGCGGGATGAACACCGGGGAGCTGTTTTTT	CATSTRTSGMNTGELFF
TRBD1	TRBV13	TRBJ2-7	.	TGTGCCAGCAGCTTTCTTGGGGGCAGGGGGTTGTACGAGCAGTACTTC	CASSFLGGRGLYEQYF
.	TRBV23-1	TRBJ2-7	.	TGCGCCAACCTGGAGAGCTACGAGCAGTACTTC	CANLESYEQYF
.	TRBV18	TRBJ1-1	.	TGTGCCAGCGCCTCTACTCAAATCACTGAAGCTTTCTTT	CASASTQITEAFF
TRBD1	TRBV2	TRBJ2-7	.	TGTGCCAGCGCCTCAGGGGGTTCACCCTCCTACGAGCAGTACTTC	CASASGGSPSYEQYF
.	TRBV28	TRBJ2-2	.	TGTGCCAGCAATCCATCGAACACCGGGGAGCTGTTTTTT	CASNPSNTGELFF
.	TRBV18	TRBJ1-6	once	TGTGCCAGCTCACCCGGCGATGTGCGGGTAGGAGGGTCACCCCTCCACTTT	CASSPGDVRVGGSPLHF
.	TRBV19	TRBJ2-3	.	TGTGCCAGTAGTATCGGGGTGAGGACAGCGGAAGATACGCAGTATTTT	CASSIGVRTAEDTQYF
TRBD2	TRBV7-2	TRBJ2-2	.	TGTGCCAGCAGCTTAGCGAGAGGGGCTAGCGGGGGGGCAGGCACCGGGGAGCTGTTTTTT	CASSLARGASGGAGTGELFF
.	TRBV3-1/TRBV3-2	TRBJ1-1	once	TGTGCCACCACCCGGGGGGACATCGGGACCACTGAAGCTTTCTTT	CATTRGDIGTTEAFF
TRBD2	TRBV30	TRBJ2-1	.	TGTGCCTCCGAGGCTAGCGGGTACAATGAGCAGTTCTTC	CASEASGYNEQFF
TRBD2	TRBV4-2	TRBJ2-7	.	TGTGCCAGCAGCTACCTAGCGGGATATTCCTACGAGCAGTACTTC	CASSYLAGYSYEQYF
TRBD1	TRBV28	TRBJ1-2	.	TGTGCTTGTAGGGGGCAGGGAGACTATGGCTACACCTTC	CACRGQGDYGYTF